Here is one T cell receptor beta chain with its context. Its specificity is unknown. This entry belongs to a study of T cells expressing NK-cell markers. Study-wide background: Sorted T-cell subsets CD3+CD56+NKG2C+, CD3+CD56+NKG2C- and CD3+CD56-NKG2C+ were TCR beta-sequenced. The authors sequenced eight donors, of whom seven were HCMV-seropositive and one was seronegative.

Template switching by 5'RACE with UMIs generated the TCR beta cDNA. Reanalyzing the 5' RACE reads, TCRdb keeps one entry per CDR3 protein, without DNA. The listing records 150,000 to 200,000 distinct CDR3 sequences. General study results and limits: A range of about 1.0-8% of CD8+ T cells consisted of dominant NKG2C+ clonotypes in a handful of donors.

The CDR3 extends over 16 amino acids. From germline, CDR1 is SNHLY and CDR2 FYNNEI. What was sequenced was blood T cells: a sorted CD56 or NKG2C T cell subset, CD4+ or CD8+ T cells, or bulk PBMC T cells (not recorded which). The receptor's source is a man aged 18-69 years in good health. V gene TRBV2 combines with J gene TRBJ2-1; TCRdb reports TRBD1, a call that lacks DNA to check it against. This CDR3 reads CASSVIKTISGDEQFF.